This passage covers 12 T cell receptor beta chains from one sample sequenced in a study of shared clonotypes between healthy human individuals. TCRdb keeps only in-frame clones here, not all; method: immunoSEQ multiplex PCR. The repertoire holds 550,000 to 750,000 clones, with around 95% as singletons. Naive CD8 cells, CD45RO-negative and positively selected for CCR7, excluded terminally differentiated effector memory CD45RA+ cells. Material for sequencing was naive CD8+ T cells sorted from blood. The receptors derive from a woman aged 25 to 39 in good health.

The chain employs TRBV6-5 and TRBJ2-7, with D possibly matching TRBD2 (5 bases). The CDR3 is 15 residues long. V was cut by 0 bases and J by 2 bases, with 11 bases left in between. Germline V CDR1 and CDR2: MNHEY, SVGAGI. The CDR3 DNA follows: TGTGCCAGCAGTTACTCGCCGGGATCTACCTACGAGCAGTACTTC. It codes for CASSYSPGSTYEQYF.

The rearrangement links TRBV12-5 to TRBJ2-1, with TRBD2 matching over 8 bases. CDR3 size: 15 residues. Germline V lookup: CDR1 LGHNT, CDR2 FRNRAP. Trimming took 4 bases from V and 3 from J; bases not matched to a gene: 5. The CDR3 is CASGSTAGVYNEQFF. In nucleotides, the CDR3 is TGTGCTAGTGGTTCAACAGCGGGAGTCTACAATGAGCAGTTCTTC. Together with reference TRBV12-5 and TRBJ2-1, the CDR3 gives the full variable domain: DARVTQTPRHKVTEMGQEVTMRCQPILGHNTVFWYRQTMMQGLELLAYFRNRAPLDDSGMPKDRFSAEMPDATLATLKIQPSEPRDSAVYFCASGSTAGVYNEQFFGPGTRLTVL.

The chain carries TRBV7-9 and TRBJ2-3; D is perhaps TRBD1 or TRBD2 (5 bases each). The CDR3 spans 15 residues. The V gene lost 5 bases and the J gene lost 4 bases, with 16 bases spanning the gap. Germline V gives CDR1 SEHNR, CDR2 FQNEAQ (reference sequence). CDR3 sequence (DNA): TGTGCCAGCAGCCAGGGACCTGTTCGCTCAGATACGCAGTATTTT. Protein product: CASSQGPVRSDTQYF.

DNA for the CDR3: TGTGCCAGCAGCCGGAGAGAAAACAAAAACACTGAAGCTTTCTTT. Translating it yields CASSRRENKNTEAFF. The chain joins TRBV7-6 to TRBJ1-1; D gene unclear. Germline CDR1 reads SGHVS; CDR2 reads FNYEAQ. V was pared by 5 bases and J by 2 bases, with 15 bases between. There are 15 residues in the CDR3.

The chain combines TRBV13 with TRBJ2-1, with a possible D match to TRBD2 (6 bases). V was cut by 0 bases and J by 3 bases, with 12 bases left in between. The CDR3 contains 16 residues. Germline assignment: CDR1 PRHDT and CDR2 FYEKMQ (reference sequence). The CDR3 sequence is CASSLGSGLYYNEQFF. In nucleotides, the CDR3 is TGTGCCAGCAGCTTAGGATCGGGACTTTACTACAATGAGCAGTTCTTC.

The rearrangement links TRBV27 to TRBJ2-1, with 11 bases that match TRBD2. Germline CDR1 and CDR2: MNHEY and SMNVEV (reference sequence). V shed 3 bases, J shed 6 bases, and the junction held 10 bases outside the gene matches. The CDR3 sequence is 17 residues long. The CDR3 is CASSFTLAGGPGNEQFF. Here the CDR3 DNA reads TGTGCCAGCAGTTTTACCTTAGCGGGAGGGCCAGGCAATGAGCAGTTCTTC.

This sequence joins TRBV11-2 and TRBJ2-5, with 7 bases fitting TRBD2. The CDR3 length is 15 residues. After removal of 2 bases from V and 1 base from J, the junction contained 4 bases not matched to a gene. CDR1 is SGHAT, CDR2 FQNNGV, per germline. This chain's CDR3 is CASSLWLAGQETQYF. The CDR3 nucleotides are TGTGCCAGCAGCTTATGGTTAGCGGGCCAAGAGACCCAGTACTTC.

The chain employs TRBV5-1 and TRBJ2-2; D uncertain. Germline V gene sequence: CDR1 SGHRS, CDR2 YFSETQ. V gave up 4 bases and J gave up 7 bases, with 14 bases separating them. The CDR3 extends over 14 amino acids. DNA of the CDR3: TGCGCCAGCAGCCCCCTCCGTTTCGGCGGGGAGCTGTTTTTT. Residues: CASSPLRFGGELFF. Combining the CDR3 with reference TRBV5-1 and TRBJ2-2 gives the whole variable domain KAGVTQTPRYLIKTRGQQVTLSCSPISGHRSVSWYQQTPGQGLQFLFEYFSETQRNKGNFPGRFSGRQFSNSRSEMNVSTLELGDSALYLCASSPLRFGGELFFGEGSRLTVL.

The rearrangement links TRBV5-8 to TRBJ2-1, with TRBD2 matching 8 bases. Germline values: CDR1 SGHTS, CDR2 YDEGEE. The CDR3 is made up of 13 amino acids. Trimming cost V 0 bases and J 9 bases; bases outside gene matches: 2. CDR3 nucleotide sequence: TGTGCCAGCAGCTTGGGAAGCGGGAGTGAGCAGTTCTTC. As protein: CASSLGSGSEQFF.

V gene TRBV27 combines with J gene TRBJ2-5; 7 nucleotides align to TRBD1. The J call is uncertain, as TRBJ2-7 better fits the DNA end. The V gene's germline CDR1 is MNHEY and CDR2 SMNVEV (reference sequence). The length of the CDR3 is 15 residues. Here the CDR3 reads CASSSLGTDVSEQYF. The CDR3 DNA reads TGTGCCAGCAGTTCCCTCGGGACAGACGTATCCGAGCAGTACTTC.

The rearrangement joins TRBV21-1 to TRBJ2-6; TRBD1 was called by the table and not checked on the DNA. TRBV21-1 is assigned pseudogene status. This CDR3 spans 16 amino acids. Here the CDR3 reads CASETGITSGANVLTF. The DNA of the CDR3 is TGTGCCAGCGAGACAGGGATAACCTCTGGGGCCAACGTCCTGACTTTC.

The chain employs TRBV29-1 and TRBJ2-1; TRBD1 might be the D (6 bases). V was pared by 4 bases and J by 6 bases, with 13 bases between. The CDR3 contains 13 residues. Germline loops: CDR1 SQVTM, CDR2 ANQGSEA. CDR3 sequence reads: CSVGAGVFNEQFF. As DNA, the CDR3 is TGCAGCGTTGGGGCAGGGGTCTTCAATGAGCAGTTCTTC.